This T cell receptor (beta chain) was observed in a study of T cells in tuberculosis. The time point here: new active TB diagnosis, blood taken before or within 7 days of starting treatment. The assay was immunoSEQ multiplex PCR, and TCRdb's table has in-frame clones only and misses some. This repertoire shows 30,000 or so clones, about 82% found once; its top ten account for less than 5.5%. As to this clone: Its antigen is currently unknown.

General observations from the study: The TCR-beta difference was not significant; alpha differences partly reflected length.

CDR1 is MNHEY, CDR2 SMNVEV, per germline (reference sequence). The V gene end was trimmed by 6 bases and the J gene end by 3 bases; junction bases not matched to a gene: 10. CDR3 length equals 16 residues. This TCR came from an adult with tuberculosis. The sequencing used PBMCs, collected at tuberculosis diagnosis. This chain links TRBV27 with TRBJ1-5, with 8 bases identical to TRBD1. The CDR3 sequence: CASRTLATGANQPQHF. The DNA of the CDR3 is TGTGCCAGCAGAACCCTCGCGACAGGGGCCAATCAGCCCCAGCATTTT.